A selection of T cell receptor beta chains follows, all from one sample in a study of shared clonotypes between healthy human individuals. The assay was immunoSEQ multiplex PCR, and TCRdb's table has in-frame clones only and misses some. The sample has approximately 2,000,000 clones, around 92% seen once. Sequencing was done on a sample of naive CD4+ T cells from PBMCs. These receptors all come from a man younger than 30 in good health. Some clones in this sample may be carry-over from other donors' samples. Each CDR3 is given with its conserved first and last residue. Clone size is given for some rows only: seen once, a few or many times, or a class if the clone is expanded.

v_gene	abundance	j_gene	len	CDR3aa
TRBV7-9	.	TRBJ1-4	13	CASSSSGPEKLFF
TRBV29-1	.	TRBJ1-5	15	CSVGEGGYSNQPQHF
TRBV6-6	once	TRBJ1-1	11	CASSYHNEAFF
TRBV28	.	TRBJ2-5	12	CASMLPTETQYF
TRBV5-1	.	TRBJ2-7	13	CASLLQGTVEQYF
TRBV5-1	once	TRBJ2-7	14	CASSLVVGIYEQYF
TRBV18	.	TRBJ1-2	15	CASSPLDRTLYGYTF
TRBV5-1	.	TRBJ1-5	15	CASSLGATGNQPQHF
TRBV5-1	few	TRBJ1-4	13	CASSTGPNEKLFF
TRBV2	.	TRBJ1-5	14	CASSVGTAYQPQHF